Included here is one T cell receptor (beta chain) sequence, with context. Combining a sample-barcoded 5' primer with a J-beta primer mix, a second PCR ran for roughly 6 to 12 cycles. TCRdb reanalysed the 5' RACE reads using MiXCR and keeps one entry per CDR3 protein. Of some 690,000 distinct CDR3 sequences listed, approximately 22% are singletons. This sample was included in a study of blood T cells in healthy people across ages. The germline V gene has CDR1 SQVTM and CDR2 ANQGSEA. Trimming took off 7 bases at V and 15 bases at J, with 10 bases between the two ends. This CDR3 spans 8 amino acids. The chain joins TRBV29-1 to TRBJ2-1; D is undetermined. This clonotype was sampled from a man aged 70-80 years in good health. The sample comprised blood. The CDR3: CSESFLFF. CDR3 in DNA: TGCAGCGAGTCATTTTTGTTCTTC.